These T cell receptor beta chains were read from a single sample in a study of cytomegalovirus exposure and HLA in healthy donors. Measured with immunoSEQ multiplex PCR; TCRdb has only the in-frame clones, and not every one. The sample has around 140,000 clones, roughly 80% seen once. The sequenced sample consisted of PBMCs. Every receptor here comes from a man aged 40-55 years in good health and CMV-seropositive. Each CDR3 is given without its conserved first and last residue. The size entry is marked missing in some rows and otherwise reads once, few, many or a size class.

clone_size | j_call | v_call | cdr3_aa
few | TRBJ1-1 | TRBV7-2 | ASSSILPPGYTEAF
once | TRBJ1-1 | TRBV10-3 | AISEGQANTEAF
- | TRBJ2-7 | TRBV19 | ASSMRNEQY
- | - | TRBV27 | ASSPLQGKSYEQY
few | - | TRBV7-2 | ASISARAAREQY
- | TRBJ1-6 | TRBV7-8 | ASSDVDRLNSPLH
- | TRBJ1-5 | TRBV6-6 | ASSATGGNQPQH
- | TRBJ1-3 | TRBV7-6 | ASSLAQGYDVDTIY
- | TRBJ1-5 | TRBV27 | ASSLLFFISNQPQH
- | TRBJ2-5 | TRBV7-9 | ASSSGLEETQY
- | TRBJ2-3 | TRBV5-6 | ASSLVTSGGTDTQY
- | TRBJ2-3 | TRBV28 | ASSLLASGGFTDTQY
- | TRBJ2-1 | TRBV7-3 | ASSVSGTHNEQF
once | TRBJ2-3 | TRBV7-5 | VRSLRARVATDTQY
- | TRBJ1-3 | TRBV7-6 | ASSSRTGGNTIY
- | TRBJ2-7 | TRBV10-3 | AISALAGGDHEQY
few | TRBJ1-2 | TRBV5-4 | ASSPPDRAYGYT
once | TRBJ2-3 | TRBV4-1 | ASSQEGTTNTQY